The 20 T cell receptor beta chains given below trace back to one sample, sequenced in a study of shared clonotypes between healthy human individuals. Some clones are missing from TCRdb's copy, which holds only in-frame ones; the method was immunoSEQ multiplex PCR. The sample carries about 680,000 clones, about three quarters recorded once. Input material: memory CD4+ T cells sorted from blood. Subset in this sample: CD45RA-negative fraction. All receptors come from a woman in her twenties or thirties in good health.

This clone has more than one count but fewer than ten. CDR3 protein: CASGREKLFF. The DNA for the CDR3 is TGTGCCAGCGGAAGGGAAAAACTGTTTTTT. The V and J genes are TRBV2 and TRBJ1-4; D gene ambiguous. V lost 8 bases and J lost 8, with 6 bases in between. Germline V lookup: CDR1 SNHLY, CDR2 FYNNEI. This CDR3 is 10 amino acids long. The variable domain in full, completed from reference TRBV2 and TRBJ1-4, reads EPEVTQTPSHQVTQMGQEVILRCVPISNHLYFYWYRQILGQKVEFLVSFYNNEISEKSEIFDDQFSVERPDGSNFTLKIRSTKLEDSAMYFCASGREKLFFGSGTQLSVL.

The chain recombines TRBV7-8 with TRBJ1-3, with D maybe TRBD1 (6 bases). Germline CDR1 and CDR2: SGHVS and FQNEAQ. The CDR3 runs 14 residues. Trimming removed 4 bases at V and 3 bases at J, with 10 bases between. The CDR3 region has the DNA TGTGCCAGCAGCTCCCAGGGGTATGGAAACACCATATATTTT. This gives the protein CASSSQGYGNTIYF.

CDR3 region: CASSLDPRGGAYNEQFF. The DNA for the CDR3 is TGCGCCAGCAGCTTGGACCCTAGGGGGGGCGCCTACAATGAGCAGTTCTTC. This sequence joins TRBV5-1 and TRBJ2-1, with D possibly being TRBD2 (7 bases). The CDR3 covers 17 residues. V dropped 0 bases and J dropped 2 bases, with 15 bases sitting between them. Germline CDR1 is SGHRS and CDR2 is YFSETQ.

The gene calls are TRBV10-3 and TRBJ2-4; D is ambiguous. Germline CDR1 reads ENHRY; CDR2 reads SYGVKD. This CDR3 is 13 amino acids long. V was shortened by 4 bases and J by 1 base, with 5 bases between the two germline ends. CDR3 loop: CAISGGAKNIQYF. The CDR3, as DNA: TGTGCCATCAGTGGAGGTGCCAAAAACATTCAGTACTTC.

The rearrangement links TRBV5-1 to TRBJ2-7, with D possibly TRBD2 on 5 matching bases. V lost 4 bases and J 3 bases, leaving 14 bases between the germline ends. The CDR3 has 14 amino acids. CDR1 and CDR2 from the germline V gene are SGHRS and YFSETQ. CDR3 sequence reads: CASSKDGKLYEQYF. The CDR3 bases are TGCGCCAGCAGCAAGGACGGGAAACTCTACGAGCAGTACTTC.

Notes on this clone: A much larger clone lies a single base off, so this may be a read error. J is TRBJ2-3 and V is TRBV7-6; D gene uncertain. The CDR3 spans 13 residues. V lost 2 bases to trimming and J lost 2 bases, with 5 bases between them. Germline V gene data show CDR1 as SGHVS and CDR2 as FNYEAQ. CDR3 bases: TGTGCCAGCAGCTTATCGGACACAGATACGCAGTATTTT. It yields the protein CASSLSDTDTQYF.

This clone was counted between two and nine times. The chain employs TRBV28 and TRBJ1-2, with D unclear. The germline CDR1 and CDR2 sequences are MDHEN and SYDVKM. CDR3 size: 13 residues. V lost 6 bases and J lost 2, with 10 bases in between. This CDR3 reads CASSAQLNYGYTF. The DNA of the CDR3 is TGTGCCAGCAGCGCACAGCTAAACTATGGCTACACCTTC.

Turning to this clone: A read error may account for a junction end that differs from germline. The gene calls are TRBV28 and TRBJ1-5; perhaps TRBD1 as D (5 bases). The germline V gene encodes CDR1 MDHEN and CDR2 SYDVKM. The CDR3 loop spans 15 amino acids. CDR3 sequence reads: CGLGGAGSSEQPQHF. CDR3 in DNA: TGCGGTCTTGGAGGGGCAGGTTCCTCGGAGCAGCCCCAGCATTTT.

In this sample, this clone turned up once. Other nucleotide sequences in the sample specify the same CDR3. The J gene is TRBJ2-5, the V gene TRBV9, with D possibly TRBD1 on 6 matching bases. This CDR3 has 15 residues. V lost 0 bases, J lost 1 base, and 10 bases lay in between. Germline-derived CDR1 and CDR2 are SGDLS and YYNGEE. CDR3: CASSVGGRGQETQYF. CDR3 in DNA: TGTGCCAGCAGCGTAGGTGGCAGGGGCCAAGAGACCCAGTACTTC.

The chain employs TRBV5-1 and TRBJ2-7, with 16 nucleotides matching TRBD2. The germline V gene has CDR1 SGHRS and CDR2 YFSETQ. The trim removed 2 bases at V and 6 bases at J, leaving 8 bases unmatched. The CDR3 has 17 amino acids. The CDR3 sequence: CASSFPGLAGGPAEQYF. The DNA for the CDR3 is TGCGCCAGCAGCTTCCCGGGACTAGCGGGAGGGCCAGCCGAGCAGTACTTC.

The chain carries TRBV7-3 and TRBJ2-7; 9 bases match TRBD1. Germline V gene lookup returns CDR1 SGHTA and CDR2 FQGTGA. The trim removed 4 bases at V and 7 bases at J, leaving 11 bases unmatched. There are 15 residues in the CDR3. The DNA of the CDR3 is TGTGCCAGCAGCTCCTGGGACAGGGTGGAGGGGGAGCAGTACTTC. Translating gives CASSSWDRVEGEQYF.

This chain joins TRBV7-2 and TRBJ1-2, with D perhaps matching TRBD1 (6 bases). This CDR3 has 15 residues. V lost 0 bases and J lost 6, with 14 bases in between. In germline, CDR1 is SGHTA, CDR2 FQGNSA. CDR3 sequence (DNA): TGTGCCAGCAGCTTAGCCCCAGGACAGTGGGATGGCTACACCTTC. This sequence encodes CASSLAPGQWDGYTF.

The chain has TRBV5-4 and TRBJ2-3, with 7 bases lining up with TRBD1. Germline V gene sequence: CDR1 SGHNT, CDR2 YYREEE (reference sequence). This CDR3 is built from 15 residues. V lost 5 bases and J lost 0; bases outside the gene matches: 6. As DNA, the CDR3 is TGTGCCAGCAGTTATCAGGGGGTTAGCACAGATACGCAGTATTTT. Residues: CASSYQGVSTDTQYF. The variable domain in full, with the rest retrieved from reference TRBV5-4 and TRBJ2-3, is ETGVTQSPTHLIKTRGQQVTLRCSSQSGHNTVSWYQQALGQGPQFIFQYYREEENGRGNFPPRFSGLQFPNYSSELNVNALELDDSALYLCASSYQGVSTDTQYFGPGTRLTVL.

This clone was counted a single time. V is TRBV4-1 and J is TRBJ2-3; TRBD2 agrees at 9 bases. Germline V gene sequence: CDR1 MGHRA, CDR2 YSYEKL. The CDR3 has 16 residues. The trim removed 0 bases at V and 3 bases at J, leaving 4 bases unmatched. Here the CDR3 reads CASSQDSGRSTDTQYF. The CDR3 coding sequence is TGCGCCAGCAGCCAAGATAGCGGGAGAAGTACAGATACGCAGTATTTT.

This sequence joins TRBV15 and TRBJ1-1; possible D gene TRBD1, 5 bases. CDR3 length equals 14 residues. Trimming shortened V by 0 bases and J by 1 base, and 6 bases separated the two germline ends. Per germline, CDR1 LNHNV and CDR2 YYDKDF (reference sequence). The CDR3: CATSRDDRNTEAFF. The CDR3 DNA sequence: TGTGCCACCAGCAGAGATGACAGGAACACTGAAGCTTTCTTT.

CDR3 in DNA: TGTGCCAGCAGTGGGAAATACGAGCAGTACTTC. It yields the protein CASSGKYEQYF. The chain links TRBV2 to TRBJ2-7; D remains unclear. CDR3 length equals 11 residues. V lost 4 bases to trimming and J lost 4 bases, with 5 bases between them. Per the germline V gene, CDR1 is SNHLY and CDR2 is FYNNEI.

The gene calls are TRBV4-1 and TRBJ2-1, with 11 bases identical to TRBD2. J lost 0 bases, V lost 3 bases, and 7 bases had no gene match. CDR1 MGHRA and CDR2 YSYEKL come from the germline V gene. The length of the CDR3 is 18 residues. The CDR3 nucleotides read TGCGCCAGCAGCCAGGGGACTAGCGGTTATATCTCCTACAATGAGCAGTTCTTC. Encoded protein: CASSQGTSGYISYNEQFF.

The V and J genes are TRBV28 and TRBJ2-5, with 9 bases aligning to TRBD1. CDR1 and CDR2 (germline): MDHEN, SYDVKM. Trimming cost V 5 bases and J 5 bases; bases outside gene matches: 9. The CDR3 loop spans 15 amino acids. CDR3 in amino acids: CASSEQGARGETQYF. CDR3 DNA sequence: TGTGCCAGCAGTGAACAGGGGGCGCGGGGGGAGACCCAGTACTTC.

The CDR3: CASSDQGSYGYTF. As DNA, the CDR3 is TGTGCCAGCAGTGACCAGGGGAGCTATGGCTACACCTTC. This chain connects TRBV2 to TRBJ1-2, with D possibly being TRBD1 (6 bases). In germline, CDR1 is SNHLY, CDR2 FYNNEI. This CDR3 has 13 amino acids. V gave up 3 bases and J gave up 4 bases, with 9 bases separating them.

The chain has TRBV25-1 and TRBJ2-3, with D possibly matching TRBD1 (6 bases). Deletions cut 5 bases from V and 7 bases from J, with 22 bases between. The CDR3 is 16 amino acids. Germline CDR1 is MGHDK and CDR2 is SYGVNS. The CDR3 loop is CASSHRATGSSNTQYF. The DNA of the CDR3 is TGTGCCAGCAGTCACAGGGCAACAGGCTCTTCGAATACGCAGTATTTT.